This T cell receptor (beta chain) is from a study of T cells after yellow fever vaccination (dated by TCRdb to the late 2010s). As for the study more broadly: The SMART-Seq v4 Ultra Low Input RNA kit was used to prepare libraries from fractions with low cell numbers. To follow T-cell clones before and after both primary and booster YFV17D yellow fever vaccination, bulk TCR alpha and beta repertoires underwent longitudinal sequencing. Two healthy male donors made up the cohort, one aged 18 to 30 years and the other aged 30 to 40 years. Bulk PBMC replicates and cell subsets were isolated from blood drawn at multiple timepoints before and after both primary and secondary immunization. The paper as a whole reports these results and caveats: The secondary T-cell response was found to be weaker but faster than the primary response, with a peak reached on day 5 rather than on day 15. After the booster, most of the clones that had expanded following primary vaccination were detected again (about 95% of CD4 and 80% to 90% of CD8), which suggests that memory was broadly maintained. Only two donors were included in the study, so the extent to which the findings can be generalized is limited. Computational filtering was required because FACS-sorted repertoires could contain abundant contaminating clonotypes from the bulk population. A small fraction of clonotypes showed up in both the CD4 and CD8 compartments, probably as a result of convergent recombination.

Synthesis of TCR cDNA relied on 5'RACE template switching, a step that introduced a universal primer site along with unique molecular identifiers. cDNA synthesis was primed from both the TCR alpha and TCR beta constant segments. Library amplification used two PCR steps, and the second PCR step added sample barcodes and sequencing adapters. Sequencing of the libraries was done on either Illumina HiSeq 2500 (2x100 bp) or NovaSeq (2x150 bp). In the source study's methods: Demultiplexing of reads and collapsing into UMI consensus sequences were performed with MIGEC, and V(D)J alignment was carried out with MiXCR. Vaccine-responding clonotypes were defined with edgeR using replicate PBMC samples, requiring FDR below 0.01 and a log2 fold change above 5 up to day 15. Bulk clonotypes were assigned CD4 or CD8 identity according to which sequenced CD4 or CD8 repertoire held them at higher abundance. TCRdb reworked the public reads: Q25 trimming with fastp, MiXCR clone assembly, productive beta chains retained. Rows with a matching CDR3 protein are joined into one entry that keeps the most common DNA and genes. The V and J calls follow TCRdb's processing rather than the paper's. The sample has 600,000 to 750,000 distinct CDR3 sequences on record, over 9% of them singletons. In total, the top ten clones hold around 14% of the sample.

V drops 2 bases and J drops 8 bases, leaving 4 bases in between. From cysteine to phenylalanine, the CDR3 is 11 amino acids long. This entry keeps only the CDR3 DNA: 33 bases, framed from base 1. Sequences MNHEY (CDR1) and SVGAGI (CDR2) are obtained from the germline V gene. This clonotype was seen more than once but under ten times. What this receptor recognizes is not known. The sample holds no much larger clone one base away, and base qualities are not on file. The treatment or condition label here, explained by the study, means: live attenuated yellow fever vaccine strain. Two biological replicates of bulk PBMCs were collected at each blood-draw timepoint. A standard Ficoll-Paque protocol was used to isolate PBMCs from peripheral blood. RNA was extracted with TriZol from bulk PBMCs, CD4 and CD8 fractions, and dextramer-positive and dextramer-negative fractions.

This specimen was PBMCs, taken on the day of the yellow fever booster vaccination. The chain links TRBV6-5 with TRBJ2-1; a confident D gene designation cannot be given. The origin of this receptor is a man aged 25-45 years who received the YFV17D yellow fever vaccine. The base sequence is TGTGCCAGCAGTTACGGGTATGAGCAGTTCTTC. The translation is CASSYGYEQFF.